This TCR beta chain was observed in a study of blood T cell repertoires in COVID-19. In the study overall: Material from acute and convalescent COVID-19 was sourced from the United States, Italy and Spain. T cells, B-cell-depleted T cells, or PBMCs provided the cDNA or gDNA that served as material.

The Seattle patients, enrolled during active infection, were followed longitudinally. Study processing details: For nucleated cells, counts were estimated from reference gene primer amplification. The data were produced by immunoSEQ multiplex PCR, yet TCRdb's version contains in-frame clones alone and is incomplete. V, J and clone size derive from that table, while D and trimming were established from the DNA sequence. Among some 180,000 clones listed, approximately 84% were seen once. Germline V gene sequence: CDR1 MDHEN, CDR2 SYDVKM. The V gene lost 7 bases and the J gene lost 2 bases, with 5 bases spanning the gap. The CDR3 sequence is 11 residues long.

The specimen was peripheral blood. This TCR was sampled from a woman at least 80 years old with COVID-19, enrolled during active disease. This chain links TRBV28 with TRBJ1-1; D is ambiguous. The DNA for the CDR3 is TGTGCCAGCACCCTAAACACTGAAGCTTTCTTT. As protein: CASTLNTEAFF.